The 2 T cell receptor beta chains given below trace back to one sample, sequenced in a study of blood T cell repertoires in COVID-19 (dated by TCRdb to 2018 to 2021). Receptors were amplified or captured by the immunoSEQ multiplex PCR assay. What TCRdb holds here is the immuneACCESS table cut down to in-frame rearrangements. Part of the clones is not present; checked against another copy, under half of the missing clones reflect an unresolved V gene, and the others are unexplained. The sample table shows about 170,000 clones, and about 83% are seen once. Approximately 7.7% of the sample goes to the ten largest clones. The sample taken for sequencing was peripheral blood. These receptors were taken from a man aged 35 to 55 who had recovered from COVID-19.

V usage is TRBV11-2 and J usage is TRBJ1-5; D gene ambiguous. Germline V lookup: CDR1 SGHAT, CDR2 FQNNGV. The CDR3 extends over 13 amino acids. V gave up 1 base and J gave up 6 bases, with 7 bases separating them. The CDR3 DNA sequence: TGTGCCAGCAGCTTAGGCGAAAGTCAGCCCCAGCATTTT. Protein product: CASSLGESQPQHF.

A single count supports this clone. This chain uses TRBV7-2 with TRBJ2-7; D perhaps matches TRBD2 (7 bases). Trimming shortened V by 5 bases and J by 6 bases, and 32 bases separated the two germline ends. Germline V gene sequence: CDR1 SGHTA, CDR2 FQGNSA. The CDR3 runs 19 residues. Here the CDR3 reads CASSAHQVGGAHLRSEQYF. The CDR3 bases are TGTGCCAGCAGCGCCCACCAGGTGGGGGGGGCCCATTTGAGGTCCGAGCAGTACTTC.